Following are 11 T cell receptor beta chains from one sample sequenced in a study of memory CD4+ T cells and cytomegalovirus serostatus. Single viable CD3+CD4+CD8-CD45RO+ cells were sorted as the memory CD4+ T cells. TCRdb's table, derived via immunoSEQ multiplex PCR, lists solely in-frame clones and lacks some. Among around 99,000 clones, 75% to 85% were seen once, and the ten largest hold around 3.6%. The sample consisted of memory CD4+ T cells from blood. The source of these receptors is an adult in good health and CMV-seropositive.

This clone showed up just once. The chain couples TRBV7-2 to TRBJ1-1; D call uncertain. The CDR3 runs to 14 residues. Trimming removed 8 bases at V and 1 base at J, with 14 bases between. CDR1 is SGHTA, CDR2 FQGNSA, per germline. The CDR3 coding sequence is TGTGCCAGCTCAAGGAACAGTCAGAACACTGAAGCTTTCTTT. Its translation: CASSRNSQNTEAFF.

This clone was observed at least ten times. This chain connects TRBV7-2 to TRBJ2-1, with TRBD2 matching over 11 bases. Germline V gives CDR1 SGHTA, CDR2 FQGNSA. The CDR3 consists of 15 residues. V gave up 4 bases and J gave up 8 bases; unmatched junction bases: 7. The CDR3: CASSSRGSGRDEQFF. DNA for the CDR3: TGTGCCAGCAGCTCCCGGGGTAGCGGGAGGGATGAGCAGTTCTTC. Filled out from reference TRBV7-2 and TRBJ2-1, the complete variable domain reads GAGVSQSPSNKVTEKGKDVELRCDPISGHTALYWYRQSLGQGLEFLIYFQGNSAPDKSGLPSDRFSAERTGGSVSTLTIQRTQQEDSAVYLCASSSRGSGRDEQFFGPGTRLTVL.

The chain combines TRBV2 with TRBJ1-2; the D gene is possibly TRBD1 (6 bases). Germline CDR1 and CDR2: SNHLY and FYNNEI. The CDR3 has 14 amino acids. Trimming stripped 4 bases from V and 6 bases from J, with 15 bases between. The DNA for the CDR3 is TGTGCCAGCAGTGCCGCTGCAGGGGTAGATGGCTACACCTTC. Translating it yields CASSAAAGVDGYTF.

The chain uses TRBV6-1 and TRBJ2-1; D perhaps matches TRBD2 (7 bases). V was pared by 2 bases and J by 8 bases, with 25 bases between. Germline values: CDR1 MNHNS, CDR2 SASEGT. This CDR3 contains 18 residues. Here the CDR3 DNA reads TGTGCCAGCAGTGAACGGCCGGGGATAGGGGGGGTCCCGCATGAGCAGTTCTTC. It codes for CASSERPGIGGVPHEQFF.

The chain carries TRBV19 and TRBJ2-7; the match to TRBD2 covers 8 bases. This CDR3 spans 15 amino acids. Germline assignment: CDR1 LNHDA and CDR2 SQIVND (reference sequence). The V gene end was trimmed by 6 bases and the J gene end by 1 base; junction bases not matched to a gene: 8. Written as DNA, the CDR3 is TGTGCCAGTAGACTTGCGCGGGGGGCGTCCTACGAGCAGTACTTC. Amino acids: CASRLARGASYEQYF.

In this sample, this clone turned up a few times. The chain joins TRBV14 to TRBJ2-3; no reliable D call. With 1 base removed from V and 4 bases from J, the gap between germline ends came to 0 bases. Germline CDR1 reads SGHDN; CDR2 reads FVKESK. The CDR3 loop spans 11 amino acids. Here the CDR3 reads CASSQADTQYF. Here the CDR3 DNA reads TGTGCCAGCAGCCAAGCAGATACGCAGTATTTT.

This clone is a singleton in its sample. The chain carries TRBV18 and TRBJ2-7; D is undetermined. Germline V gene data show CDR1 as KGHSH and CDR2 as LQKENI. V lost 2 bases and J 0 bases, leaving 8 bases between the germline ends. The CDR3 extends over 14 amino acids. Written as DNA, the CDR3 is TGTGCCAGCTCACCAAACAGCATCTCCTACGAGCAGTACTTC. Translating gives CASSPNSISYEQYF.

The J gene is TRBJ2-7, the V gene TRBV10-3; 10 bases map to TRBD2. CDR3 length equals 16 residues. V dropped 0 bases and J dropped 5; count of bases not matched to a gene: 7. The V gene's germline CDR1 is ENHRY and CDR2 SYGVKD. The CDR3 DNA sequence: TGTGCCATCAGTGAGTCCGGGGCTAGCGGGGGAGACGAGCAGTACTTC. It yields the protein CAISESGASGGDEQYF.

The J gene is TRBJ2-3, the V gene TRBV7-9; TRBD1 or TRBD2 may be the D gene (5 bases each). V was clipped by 5 bases and J by 3 bases, with 18 bases between them. The length of the CDR3 is 16 residues. The germline V gene has CDR1 SEHNR and CDR2 FQNEAQ (reference sequence). CDR3 DNA sequence: TGTGCCAGCAGCCGGGGCGCAGGGACGAGGACAGATACGCAGTATTTT. Amino acid sequence: CASSRGAGTRTDTQYF.

The genes are TRBV2 and TRBJ2-7, with TRBD1 identical over 7 bases. With V trimmed by 7 bases and J by 2 bases, 5 bases remained unmatched. Per the germline V gene, CDR1 is SNHLY and CDR2 is FYNNEI. CDR3 length: 13 residues. The CDR3: CASILGQAYEQYF. As DNA, the CDR3 is TGTGCCAGCATTCTCGGACAGGCCTACGAGCAGTACTTC.

The chain links TRBV9 to TRBJ1-2; D is possibly TRBD1 (5 bases). This CDR3 is 16 amino acids long. Germline lookup yields CDR1 SGDLS and CDR2 YYNGEE. V lost 5 bases and J 0 bases, leaving 17 bases between the germline ends. For the CDR3, the DNA is TGTGCCAGCAGACGGGGCAGTTCCTTAGCTAACTATGGCTACACCTTC. The encoded protein is CASRRGSSLANYGYTF.